The 9 T cell receptor beta chains below come from one sample, sequenced in a study of beta chain features in type 1 diabetes. What was sequenced were expressed TCRB transcripts, since all of the isolated RNA had been reverse transcribed. Clones were read by immunoSEQ multiplex PCR, and TCRdb kept only the in-frame ones, dropping some. There are roughly 450,000 clones in the sample; 11% to 15% occur only once, and about 0.04% lies in the top ten. Sequencing used naive CD4+ T cells from blood. These receptors were collected from a man aged 30 to 39 in good health.

This clone has only a few counts. The chain's CDR3 is CASSQESQTVYGYTF. Here the CDR3 DNA reads TGCGCCAGCAGCCAAGAGAGTCAAACAGTCTATGGCTACACCTTC. V and J are TRBV4-1 and TRBJ1-2, with D uncertain. This CDR3 has 15 amino acids. V lost 0 bases, J lost 4 bases, and 12 bases lay in between. Germline V gives CDR1 MGHRA, CDR2 YSYEKL.

The chain couples TRBV9 to TRBJ1-2; D might be TRBD1 (6 bases). V lost 4 bases and J lost 5, with 18 bases in between. Germline CDR1 SGDLS, CDR2 YYNGEE. The CDR3 sequence is 15 residues long. The CDR3 is CASSLEQGGGYGYTF. The CDR3 DNA is TGTGCCAGCAGCCTTGAACAGGGAGGAGGATATGGCTACACCTTC.

The chain is built from TRBV5-6 and TRBJ2-1; D is unclear. Germline CDR1 and CDR2: SGHDT and YYEEEE. Trimming took 1 base from V and 8 from J, leaving 13 bases between them. The CDR3 is 14 amino acids. The CDR3 bases are TGTGCCAGCAGCTTGTTTTCCCTTCGGTATGAGCAGTTCTTC. Translation: CASSLFSLRYEQFF.

This clone was seen a handful of times. This chain links TRBV30 with TRBJ1-5; D is unresolved. The CDR3 runs 13 residues. The germline V gene encodes CDR1 GTSNPN and CDR2 SVGIG (reference sequence). The V end lost 2 bases, the J end lost 5 bases, and 10 bases lay between the germline ends. For the CDR3, the DNA is TGTGCCTGGAGTCTTAGGACGGATCAGCCCCAGCATTTT. Amino acids: CAWSLRTDQPQHF.

The gene calls are TRBV13 and TRBJ2-5; TRBD1 is a possible D gene (6 bases). Germline CDR1 and CDR2: PRHDT and FYEKMQ (reference sequence). Trimming took 5 bases from V and 8 from J, leaving 15 bases between them. The CDR3 covers 13 residues. The CDR3 sequence is CASSTSQGLTQYF. The CDR3 DNA sequence: TGTGCCAGCAGCACTTCCCAGGGGCTTACCCAGTACTTC.

The V and J genes are TRBV29-1 and TRBJ2-3; TRBD2 is a possible D gene (6 bases). V was clipped by 6 bases and J by 5 bases, with 12 bases between them. Germline lookup yields CDR1 SQVTM and CDR2 ANQGSEA. There are 12 residues in the CDR3. The CDR3 region has the DNA TGCAGCGTGGTGGAGGGAGTAGATACGCAGTATTTT. Translation: CSVVEGVDTQYF.

This chain joins TRBV15 and TRBJ2-4, with 7 positions matching TRBD2. V shed 8 bases and J 9 bases; nucleotides not matched to a gene: 16. Per the germline V gene, CDR1 is LNHNV and CDR2 is YYDKDF (reference sequence). The CDR3 is 15 residues long. The CDR3 loop reads CATAIEGGRGSIQYF. The CDR3 region has the DNA TGTGCCACCGCGATAGAGGGAGGGCGAGGGAGCATTCAGTACTTC.

This clone showed up just a few times. The chain couples TRBV29-1 to TRBJ2-3; 9 bases line up with TRBD1. CDR1 is SQVTM, CDR2 ANQGSEA, per germline. With V trimmed by 5 bases and J by 1 base, 1 base remained unmatched. The CDR3 loop spans 13 amino acids. CDR3 region: CSVRQGGTDTQYF. In DNA form, the CDR3 reads TGCAGCGTTCGACAGGGGGGCACAGATACGCAGTATTTT.

V is TRBV5-1 and J is TRBJ2-5; D might be TRBD1 or TRBD2, each matching 5 bases. V lost 0 bases and J 2 bases, leaving 14 bases between the germline ends. Germline CDR1 is SGHRS and CDR2 is YFSETQ. The CDR3 runs 16 residues. CDR3 DNA: TGCGCCAGCAGCTTGGCCAGTACTAGGGGACAAGAGACCCAGTACTTC. Translated: CASSLASTRGQETQYF.